This T cell receptor (beta chain) derives from a study of identical twins. TCRdb re-called the 5' RACE reads with MiXCR, one entry per CDR3 protein. The profile shows 1.5 million to 2 million distinct CDR3 sequences, 25% to 35% of them singletons. Per the germline V gene, CDR1 is PRHDT and CDR2 is FYEKMQ (reference sequence). The CDR3 consists of 16 residues. Trimming shortened V by 6 bases and J by 7 bases, and 25 bases separated the two germline ends. All donors comprised healthy Caucasians. The chain carries TRBV13 and TRBJ2-7; a weak D match, TRBD1 (6 bases). The sequenced material came from cord blood. This TCR was sampled from a newborn girl in good health. DNA of the CDR3: TGTGCCAGCAGACCCATCGGGACACGACCCTACAATGAGCAGTACTTC. Translating it yields CASRPIGTRPYNEQYF.